The 7 T cell receptor beta chains below were found in one sample sequenced in a study of blood T cell repertoires in COVID-19 (dated by TCRdb to 2018 to 2020). Library prep was done by the immunoSEQ multiplex PCR assay. This is the immuneACCESS table as TCRdb keeps it, with only in-frame sequences that have V and J called. A part of the clones is gone; compared with another copy, unresolved V genes explain less than half, and the rest is unexplained. The sample table shows 350,000 to 400,000 clones, and nearly 90% are seen once. Together, the top ten hold about 7% of the sample. The source material was peripheral blood. These receptors all come from a man between 18 and 35 years old with active or convalescent COVID-19.

V gene TRBV11-2 combines with J gene TRBJ2-1; 12 bases are a match to TRBD2. Trimming took 4 bases from V and 1 from J; bases not matched to a gene: 5. The germline V gene has CDR1 SGHAT and CDR2 FQNNGV. This CDR3 is built from 17 residues. CDR3: CASSSRGLAGSYNEQFF. The CDR3 DNA reads TGTGCCAGCAGCTCCAGAGGACTAGCGGGGTCCTACAATGAGCAGTTCTTC.

In its sample, this clone was seen a few times. CDR3 sequence: CAWSQRQGYGYTF. The CDR3 DNA sequence: TGTGCCTGGAGTCAGCGACAGGGCTATGGCTACACCTTC. The chain carries TRBV30 and TRBJ1-2; 7 positions agree with TRBD1. The CDR3 sequence is 13 residues long. Germline V gives CDR1 GTSNPN, CDR2 SVGIG (reference sequence). V was clipped by 2 bases and J by 4 bases; unmatched bases: 4.

The rearrangement uses TRBV7-2 and TRBJ1-2; unclear D gene. There are 13 residues in the CDR3. Germline V gene lookup returns CDR1 SGHTA and CDR2 FQGNSA. Trimming took 0 bases from V and 3 from J, leaving 5 bases between them. The CDR3 loop is CASSLASDYGYTF. Written as DNA, the CDR3 is TGTGCCAGCAGCTTAGCTTCGGACTATGGCTACACCTTC.

This clone was observed a single time. This chain links TRBV5-8 with TRBJ1-6; 7 nucleotides align to TRBD1. J gave up 10 bases and V 4 bases, and 8 bases lay outside the gene matches. Germline CDR1 SGHTS, CDR2 YDEGEE. The length of the CDR3 is 14 residues. CDR3 amino acids: CASSRDSQESPLHF. CDR3 sequence (DNA): TGTGCCAGCAGCAGGGACAGTCAAGAATCACCCCTCCACTTT.

For this clone: The sample carries other DNA sequences with the same CDR3. The rearrangement joins TRBV6-5 to TRBJ2-7; D is unresolved. CDR3 length: 14 amino acids. V shed 0 bases and J shed 2 bases, with 8 bases lying between them. The germline CDR1 and CDR2 sequences are MNHEY and SVGAGI. CDR3 DNA: TGTGCCAGCAGTTACTCATCGCGGACCTACGAGCAGTACTTC. It is translated as CASSYSSRTYEQYF.

V and J are TRBV28 and TRBJ2-7; the D gene is possibly TRBD1 (6 bases). Looked up from germline, CDR1 is MDHEN and CDR2 is SYDVKM. Deletions cut 6 bases from V and 2 bases from J, with 17 bases between. This CDR3 spans 15 amino acids. The CDR3 protein is CASRESFTGTYEQYF. DNA of the CDR3: TGTGCCAGCAGAGAATCTTTTACAGGGACCTACGAGCAGTACTTC.

Written as DNA, the CDR3 is TGTGCCAGTAGTATTCGGAGCAGCTCCTACAATGAGCAGTTCTTC. Its translation is CASSIRSSSYNEQFF. The rearrangement joins TRBV19 to TRBJ2-1, with D unclear. The CDR3 has 15 residues. Trimming took 3 bases from V and 0 from J, leaving 9 bases between them. Germline V gene lookup returns CDR1 LNHDA and CDR2 SQIVND (reference sequence).